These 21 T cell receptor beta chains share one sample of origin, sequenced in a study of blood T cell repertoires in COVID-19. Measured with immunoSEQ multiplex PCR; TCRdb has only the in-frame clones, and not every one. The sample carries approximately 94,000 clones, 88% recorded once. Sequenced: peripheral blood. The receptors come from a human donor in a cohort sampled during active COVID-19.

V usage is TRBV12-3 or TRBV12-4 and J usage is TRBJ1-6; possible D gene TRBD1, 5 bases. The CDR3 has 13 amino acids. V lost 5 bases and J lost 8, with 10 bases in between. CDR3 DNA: TGTGCCAGCAGTACAACAGGACATTCACCCCTCCACTTT. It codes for CASSTTGHSPLHF.

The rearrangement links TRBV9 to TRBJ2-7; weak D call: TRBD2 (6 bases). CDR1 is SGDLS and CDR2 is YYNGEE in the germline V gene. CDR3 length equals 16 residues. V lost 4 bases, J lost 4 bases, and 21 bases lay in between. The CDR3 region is CASSPRGGFIGYEQYF. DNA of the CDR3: TGTGCCAGCAGCCCAAGAGGAGGGTTTATAGGATACGAGCAGTACTTC.

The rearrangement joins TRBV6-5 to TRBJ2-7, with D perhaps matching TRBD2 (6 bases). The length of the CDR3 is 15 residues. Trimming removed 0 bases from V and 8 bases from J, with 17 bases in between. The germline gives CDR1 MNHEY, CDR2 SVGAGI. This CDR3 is CASSYSKGGSGQQYF. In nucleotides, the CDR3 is TGTGCCAGCAGTTACTCGAAGGGCGGCAGCGGGCAGCAGTACTTC.

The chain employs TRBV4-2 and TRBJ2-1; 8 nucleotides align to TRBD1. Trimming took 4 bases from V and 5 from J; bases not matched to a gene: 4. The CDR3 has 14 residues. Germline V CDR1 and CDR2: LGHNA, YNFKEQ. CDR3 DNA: TGTGCCAGCAGCCCAACGGACAGGGACAATGAGCAGTTCTTC. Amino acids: CASSPTDRDNEQFF.

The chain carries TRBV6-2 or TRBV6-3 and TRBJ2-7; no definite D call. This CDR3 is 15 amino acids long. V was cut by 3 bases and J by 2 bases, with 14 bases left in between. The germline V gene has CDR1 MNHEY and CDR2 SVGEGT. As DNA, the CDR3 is TGTGCCAGCAGTTATATTCACCAGGTAACCTACGAGCAGTACTTC. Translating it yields CASSYIHQVTYEQYF.

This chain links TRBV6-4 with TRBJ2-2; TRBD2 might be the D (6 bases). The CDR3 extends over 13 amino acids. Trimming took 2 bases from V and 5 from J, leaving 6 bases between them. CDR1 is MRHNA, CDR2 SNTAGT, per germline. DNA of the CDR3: TGTGCCAGCAGTGACCGGGAGACCGGGGAGCTGTTTTTT. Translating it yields CASSDRETGELFF.

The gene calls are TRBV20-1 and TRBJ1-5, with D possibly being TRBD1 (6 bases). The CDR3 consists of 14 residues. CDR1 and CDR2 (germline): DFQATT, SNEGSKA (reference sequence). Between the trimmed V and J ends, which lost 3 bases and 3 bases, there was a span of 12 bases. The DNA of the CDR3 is TGCAGTGCTAGTAGGGGGTTGGTCAATCAGCCCCAGCATTTT. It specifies CSASRGLVNQPQHF.

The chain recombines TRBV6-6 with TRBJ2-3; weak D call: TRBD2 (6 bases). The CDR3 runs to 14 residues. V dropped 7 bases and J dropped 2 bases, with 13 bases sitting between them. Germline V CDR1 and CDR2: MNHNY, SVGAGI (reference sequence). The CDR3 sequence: CASNMGLNTDTQYF. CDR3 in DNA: TGTGCCAGCAATATGGGACTGAACACAGATACGCAGTATTTT.

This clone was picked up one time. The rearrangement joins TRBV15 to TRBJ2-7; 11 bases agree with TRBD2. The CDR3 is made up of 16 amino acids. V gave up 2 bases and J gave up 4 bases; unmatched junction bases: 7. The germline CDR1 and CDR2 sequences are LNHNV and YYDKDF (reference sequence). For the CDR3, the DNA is TGTGCCACCAGCAGACTCCGTGGGACTAGCGGATACGAGCAGTACTTC. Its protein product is CATSRLRGTSGYEQYF.

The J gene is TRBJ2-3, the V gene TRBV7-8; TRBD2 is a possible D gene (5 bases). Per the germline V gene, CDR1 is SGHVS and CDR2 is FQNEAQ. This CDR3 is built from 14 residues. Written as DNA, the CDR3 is TGTGCAGCCCGGAGTAGAGGGAGCACAGATACGCAGTATTTT. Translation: CAARSRGSTDTQYF.

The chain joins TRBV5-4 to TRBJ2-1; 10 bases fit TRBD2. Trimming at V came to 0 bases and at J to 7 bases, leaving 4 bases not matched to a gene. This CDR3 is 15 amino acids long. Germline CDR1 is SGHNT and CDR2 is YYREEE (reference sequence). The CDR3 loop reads CASSLALAGNNEQFF. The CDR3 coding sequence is TGTGCCAGCAGCTTGGCACTAGCGGGAAATAATGAGCAGTTCTTC.

The CDR3 coding sequence is TGTGCCAGCAGCTACCGTTCGACAGGGGGAAATACCGGGGAGCTGTTTTTT. Translating gives CASSYRSTGGNTGELFF. The rearrangement links TRBV7-9 to TRBJ2-2; 9 bases align to TRBD1. Germline CDR1 reads SEHNR; CDR2 reads FQNEAQ (reference sequence). The length of the CDR3 is 17 residues. Trimming took 4 bases from V and 5 from J; bases not matched to a gene: 11. The full variable domain, with the rest looked up from reference TRBV7-9 and TRBJ2-2, is DTGVSQNPRHKITKRGQNVTFRCDPISEHNRLYWYRQTLGQGPEFLTYFQNEAQLEKSRLLSDRFSAERPKGSFSTLEIQRTEQGDSAMYLCASSYRSTGGNTGELFFGEGSRLTVL.

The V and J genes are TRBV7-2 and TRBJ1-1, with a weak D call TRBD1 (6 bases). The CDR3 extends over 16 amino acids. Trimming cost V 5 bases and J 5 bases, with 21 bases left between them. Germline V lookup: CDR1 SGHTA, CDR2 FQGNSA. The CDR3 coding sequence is TGTGCCAGCAGCCTACTGCGGGGGGCGATAAGAACTGAAGCTTTCTTT. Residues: CASSLLRGAIRTEAFF.

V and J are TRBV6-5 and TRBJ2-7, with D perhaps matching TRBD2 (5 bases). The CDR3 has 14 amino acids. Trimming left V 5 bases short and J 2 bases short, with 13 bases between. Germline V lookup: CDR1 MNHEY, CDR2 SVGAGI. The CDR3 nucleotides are TGTGCCAGCAGTAGCGGCGGGTTGGCCTACGAGCAGTACTTC. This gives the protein CASSSGGLAYEQYF.

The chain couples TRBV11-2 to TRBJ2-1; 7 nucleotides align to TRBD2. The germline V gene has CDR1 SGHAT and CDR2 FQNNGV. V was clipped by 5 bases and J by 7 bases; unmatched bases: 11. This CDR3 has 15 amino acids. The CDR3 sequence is CASSLGLGEVNEQFF. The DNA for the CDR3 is TGTGCCAGCAGCCTTGGACTAGGGGAGGTAAATGAGCAGTTCTTC.

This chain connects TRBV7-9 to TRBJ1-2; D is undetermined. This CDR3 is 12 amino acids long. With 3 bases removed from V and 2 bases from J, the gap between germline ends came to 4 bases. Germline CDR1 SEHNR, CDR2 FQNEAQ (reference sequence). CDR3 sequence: CASSFQNYGYTF. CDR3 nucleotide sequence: TGTGCCAGCAGCTTCCAGAACTATGGCTACACCTTC.

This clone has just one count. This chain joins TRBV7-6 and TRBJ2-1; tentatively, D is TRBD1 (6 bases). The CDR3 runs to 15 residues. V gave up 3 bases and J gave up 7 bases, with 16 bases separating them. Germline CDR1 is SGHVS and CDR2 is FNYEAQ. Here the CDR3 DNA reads TGTGCCAGCAGCTTGGGAACAGGGAGTAAGAATGAGCAGTTCTTC. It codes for CASSLGTGSKNEQFF.

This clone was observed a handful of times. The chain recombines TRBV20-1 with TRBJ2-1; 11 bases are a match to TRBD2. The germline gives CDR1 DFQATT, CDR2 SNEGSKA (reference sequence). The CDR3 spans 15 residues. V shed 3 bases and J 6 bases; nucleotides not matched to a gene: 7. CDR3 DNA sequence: TGCAGTGCTAGTGCCGGGACTAGCGGAAGCAATGAGCAGTTCTTC. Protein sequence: CSASAGTSGSNEQFF.

In DNA form, the CDR3 reads TGCAGTGCTAGAGTACCCAGCGAGCAGTACTTC. Residues: CSARVPSEQYF. The chain uses TRBV20-1 and TRBJ2-7; D gene uncertain. V was pared by 1 base and J by 6 bases, with 7 bases between. This CDR3 region has 11 residues. CDR1 and CDR2 (germline): DFQATT, SNEGSKA (reference sequence).

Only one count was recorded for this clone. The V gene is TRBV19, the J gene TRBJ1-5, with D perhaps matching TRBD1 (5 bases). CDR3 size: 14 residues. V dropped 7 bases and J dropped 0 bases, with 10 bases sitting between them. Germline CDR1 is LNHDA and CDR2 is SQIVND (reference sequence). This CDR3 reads CASTGGYSNQPQHF. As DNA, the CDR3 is TGTGCCAGTACGGGGGGATATAGCAATCAGCCCCAGCATTTT.

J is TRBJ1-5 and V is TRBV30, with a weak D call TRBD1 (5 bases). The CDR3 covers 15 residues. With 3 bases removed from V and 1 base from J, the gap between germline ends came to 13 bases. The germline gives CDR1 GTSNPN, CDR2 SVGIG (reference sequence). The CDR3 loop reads CAWRNPRGSNQPQHF. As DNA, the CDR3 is TGTGCCTGGAGAAACCCACGGGGGAGCAATCAGCCCCAGCATTTT.